This T cell receptor beta chain was observed in a study of T cells in Graves' hyperthyroidism and ophthalmopathy. Findings and caveats of the study: Median prediction lead before ophthalmopathy onset was about 6.5 months with the model.

Amplified TCR beta CDR3 regions came from RNA transcripts. HTBI primers were employed in a first-round RT-PCR of the TCR CDR3. Using its own MiXCR run on the multiplex PCR reads, TCRdb lists one record per CDR3 protein. The profile covers some 700,000 distinct CDR3 sequences, with around 15% appearing a single time and around a sixth taken by the ten largest. Researchers defined stable Graves' hyperthyroidism as no ophthalmopathy progression within 18 months. Newly diagnosed hyperthyroidism, duration under 2 months, in patients aged 18 to 65. It was uncontrolled infection, other autoimmune disease, pregnancy or lactation that excluded patients. This clonotype showed up many times. Its antigen is not known. Sequencing used blood. This clonotype was obtained from a man aged 50-59 years with Graves' hyperthyroidism.

The chain's CDR3 is CSANREYEQYF. The CDR3 nucleotides are TGCAGTGCTAATCGGGAGTACGAGCAGTACTTC. The chain is built from TRBV20-1 and TRBJ2-7; D is possibly TRBD2 (6 bases). The CDR3 runs 11 residues. The germline V gene has CDR1 DFQATT and CDR2 SNEGSKA (reference sequence). V was shortened by 4 bases and J by 4 bases, with 8 bases between the two germline ends.